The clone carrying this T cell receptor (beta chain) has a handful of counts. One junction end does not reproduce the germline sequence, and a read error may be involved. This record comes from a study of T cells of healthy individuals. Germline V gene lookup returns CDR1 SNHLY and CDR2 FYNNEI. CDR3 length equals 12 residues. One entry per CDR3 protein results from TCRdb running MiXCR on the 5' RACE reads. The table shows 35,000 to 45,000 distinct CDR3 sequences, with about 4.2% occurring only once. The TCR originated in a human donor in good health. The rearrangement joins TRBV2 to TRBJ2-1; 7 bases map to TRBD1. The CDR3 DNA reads TGTGCCAGCAGGGAAGACAGGGATGAGCAGTTCTTC. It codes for CASREDRDEQFF.